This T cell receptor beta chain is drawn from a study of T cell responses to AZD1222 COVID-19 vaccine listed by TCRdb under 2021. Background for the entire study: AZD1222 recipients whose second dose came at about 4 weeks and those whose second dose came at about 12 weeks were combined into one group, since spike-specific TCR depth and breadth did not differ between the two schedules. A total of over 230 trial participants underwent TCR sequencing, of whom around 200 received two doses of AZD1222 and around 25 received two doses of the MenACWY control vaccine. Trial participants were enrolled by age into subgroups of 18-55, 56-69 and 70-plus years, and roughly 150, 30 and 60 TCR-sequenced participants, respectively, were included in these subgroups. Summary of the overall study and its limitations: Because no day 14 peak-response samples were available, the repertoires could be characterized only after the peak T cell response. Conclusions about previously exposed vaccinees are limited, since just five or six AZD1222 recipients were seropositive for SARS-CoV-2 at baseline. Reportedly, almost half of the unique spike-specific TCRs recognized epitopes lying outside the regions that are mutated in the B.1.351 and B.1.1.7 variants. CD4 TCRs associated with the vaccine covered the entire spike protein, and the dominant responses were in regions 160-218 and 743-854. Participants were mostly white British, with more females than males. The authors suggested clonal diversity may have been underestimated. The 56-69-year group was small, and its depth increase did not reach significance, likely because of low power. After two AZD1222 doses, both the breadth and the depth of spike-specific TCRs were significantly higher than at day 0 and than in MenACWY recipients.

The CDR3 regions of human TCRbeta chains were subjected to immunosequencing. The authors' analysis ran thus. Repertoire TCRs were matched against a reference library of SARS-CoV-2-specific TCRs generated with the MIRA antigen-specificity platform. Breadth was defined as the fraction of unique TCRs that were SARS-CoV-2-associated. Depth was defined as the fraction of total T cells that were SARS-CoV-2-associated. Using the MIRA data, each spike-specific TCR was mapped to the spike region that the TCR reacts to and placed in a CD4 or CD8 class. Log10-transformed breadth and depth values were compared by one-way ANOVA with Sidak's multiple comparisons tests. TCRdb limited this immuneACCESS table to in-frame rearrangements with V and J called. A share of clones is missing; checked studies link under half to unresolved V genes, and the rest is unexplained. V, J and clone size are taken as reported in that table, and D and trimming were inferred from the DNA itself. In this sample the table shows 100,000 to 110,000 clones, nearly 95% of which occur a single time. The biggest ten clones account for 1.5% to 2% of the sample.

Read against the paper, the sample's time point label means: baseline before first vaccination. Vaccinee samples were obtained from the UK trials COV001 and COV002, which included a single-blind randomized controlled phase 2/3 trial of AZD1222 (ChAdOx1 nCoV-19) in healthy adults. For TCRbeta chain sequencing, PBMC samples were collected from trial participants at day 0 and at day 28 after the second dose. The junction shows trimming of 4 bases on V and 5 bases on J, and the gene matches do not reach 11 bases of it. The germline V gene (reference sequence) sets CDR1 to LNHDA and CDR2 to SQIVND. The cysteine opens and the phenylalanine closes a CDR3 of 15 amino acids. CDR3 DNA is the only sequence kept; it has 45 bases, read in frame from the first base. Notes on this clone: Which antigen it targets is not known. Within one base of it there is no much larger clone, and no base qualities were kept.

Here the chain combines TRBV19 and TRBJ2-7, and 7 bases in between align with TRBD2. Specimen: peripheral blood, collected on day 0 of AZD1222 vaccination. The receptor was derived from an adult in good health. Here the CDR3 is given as CASSSLRERSNEQYF. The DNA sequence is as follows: TGTGCCAGTAGTAGTCTGCGGGAGCGGTCCAACGAGCAGTACTTC.